The clone carrying this TCR beta chain came up many times. Its antigen is still unknown. This sample was included in a study of tumor-infiltrating lymphocytes in glioblastoma multiforme. General study findings and limits: Just one glioblastoma patient contributed to the TCR-mutation comparison. No surface-marker sorting into functional T cell subtypes was done. RNA-based TCR sequencing may distort clone frequencies, since cells carry unequal TCR transcript numbers.

The CDR3 extends over 15 amino acids. Germline V gene lookup returns CDR1 DFQATT and CDR2 SNEGSKA (reference sequence). Trimming at V came to 4 bases and at J to 9 bases, leaving 13 bases not matched to a gene. TCR beta libraries were built from RNA through three nested multiplex PCR rounds using modified ARM-PCR. TCRB cDNA was made from 0.4 to 0.6 ug total RNA. TCRdb reanalysed the multiplex PCR reads using MiXCR and keeps one entry per CDR3 protein. The profile shows about 15,000 distinct CDR3 sequences, 65% to 85% of them singletons. This chain links TRBV20-1 with TRBJ2-1; 9 nucleotides match TRBD2. The source of this sequence is a male donor with glioblastoma. The material sequenced was brain tumor tissue. The CDR3 is CSATKLAGEWSEQFF. In nucleotides, the CDR3 is TGCAGTGCTACCAAATTAGCGGGAGAGTGGAGTGAGCAGTTCTTC.